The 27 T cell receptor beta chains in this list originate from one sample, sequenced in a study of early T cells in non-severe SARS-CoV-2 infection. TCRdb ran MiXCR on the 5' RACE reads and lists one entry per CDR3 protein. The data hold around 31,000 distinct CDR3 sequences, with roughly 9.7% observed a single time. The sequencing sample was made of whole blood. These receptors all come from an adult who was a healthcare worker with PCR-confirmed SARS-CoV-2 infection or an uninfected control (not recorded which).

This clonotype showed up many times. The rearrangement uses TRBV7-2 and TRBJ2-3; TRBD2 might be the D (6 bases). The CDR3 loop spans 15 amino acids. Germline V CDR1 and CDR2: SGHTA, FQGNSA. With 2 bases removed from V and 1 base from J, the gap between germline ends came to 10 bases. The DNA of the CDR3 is TGTGCCAGCAGCTTATGGGGGGAGGGCACAGATACGCAGTATTTT. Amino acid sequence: CASSLWGEGTDTQYF. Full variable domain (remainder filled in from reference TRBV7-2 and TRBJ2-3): GAGVSQSPSNKVTEKGKDVELRCDPISGHTALYWYRQSLGQGLEFLIYFQGNSAPDKSGLPSDRFSAERTGGSVSTLTIQRTQQEDSAVYLCASSLWGEGTDTQYFGPGTRLTVL.

This CDR3 is CSARMGQGDQETQYF. The CDR3 nucleotides are TGCAGTGCTAGAATGGGACAGGGTGACCAAGAGACCCAGTACTTC. The chain employs TRBV20-1 and TRBJ2-5; the match to TRBD1 covers 9 bases. The CDR3 contains 15 residues. Germline values: CDR1 DFQATT, CDR2 SNEGSKA (reference sequence). V trimming: 2 bases; J trimming: 0 bases; junction bases outside the gene matches: 4.

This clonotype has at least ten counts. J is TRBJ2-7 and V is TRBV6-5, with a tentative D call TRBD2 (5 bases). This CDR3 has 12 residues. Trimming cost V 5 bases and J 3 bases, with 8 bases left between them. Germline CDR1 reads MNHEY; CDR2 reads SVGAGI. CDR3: CASSRDVYEQYF. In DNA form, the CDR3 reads TGTGCCAGCAGTCGGGATGTCTACGAGCAGTACTTC.

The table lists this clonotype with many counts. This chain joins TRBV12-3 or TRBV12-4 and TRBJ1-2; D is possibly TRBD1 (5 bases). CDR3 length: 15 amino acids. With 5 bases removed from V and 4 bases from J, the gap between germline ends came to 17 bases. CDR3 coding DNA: TGTGCCAGCAGTCCTAGGGCTTGGGGCGGCTATGGCTACACCTTC. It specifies CASSPRAWGGYGYTF.

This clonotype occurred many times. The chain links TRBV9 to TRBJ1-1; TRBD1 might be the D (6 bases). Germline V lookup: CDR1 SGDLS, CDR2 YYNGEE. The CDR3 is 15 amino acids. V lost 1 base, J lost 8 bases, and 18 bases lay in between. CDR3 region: CASSVLLPGGGEAFF. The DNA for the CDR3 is TGTGCCAGCAGCGTACTCCTCCCCGGAGGGGGGGAAGCTTTCTTT.

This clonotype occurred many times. The CDR3 reads CASSLERSGAPADTQYF. CDR3 nucleotide sequence: TGTGCCAGCAGCTTAGAGAGGTCGGGAGCTCCCGCCGATACGCAGTATTTT. The chain couples TRBV11-2 to TRBJ2-3; D perhaps matches TRBD2 (6 bases). The CDR3 is made up of 17 amino acids. V was pared by 0 bases and J by 6 bases, with 19 bases between. Germline V gene data show CDR1 as SGHAT and CDR2 as FQNNGV.

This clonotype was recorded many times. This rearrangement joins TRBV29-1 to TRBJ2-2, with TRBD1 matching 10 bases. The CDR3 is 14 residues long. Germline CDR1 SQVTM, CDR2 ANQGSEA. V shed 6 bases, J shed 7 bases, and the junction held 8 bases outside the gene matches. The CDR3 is CSVADRGQGGELFF. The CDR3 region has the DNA TGCAGCGTCGCAGACAGGGGGCAGGGCGGGGAGCTGTTTTTT.

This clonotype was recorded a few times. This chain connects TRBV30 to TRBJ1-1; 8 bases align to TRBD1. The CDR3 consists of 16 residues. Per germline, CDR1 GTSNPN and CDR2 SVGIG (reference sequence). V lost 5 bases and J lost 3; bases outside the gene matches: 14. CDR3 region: CAWSQGATTLYTEAFF. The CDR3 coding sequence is TGTGCCTGGTCGCAGGGGGCCACCACACTTTACACTGAAGCTTTCTTT.

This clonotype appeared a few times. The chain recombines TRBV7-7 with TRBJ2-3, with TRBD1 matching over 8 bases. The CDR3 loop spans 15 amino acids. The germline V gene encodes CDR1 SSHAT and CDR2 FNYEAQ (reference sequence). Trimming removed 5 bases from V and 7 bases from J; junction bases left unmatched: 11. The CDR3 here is CASSPGQGGVNTQYF. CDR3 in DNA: TGTGCCAGCAGCCCTGGACAGGGAGGAGTAAATACGCAGTATTTT.

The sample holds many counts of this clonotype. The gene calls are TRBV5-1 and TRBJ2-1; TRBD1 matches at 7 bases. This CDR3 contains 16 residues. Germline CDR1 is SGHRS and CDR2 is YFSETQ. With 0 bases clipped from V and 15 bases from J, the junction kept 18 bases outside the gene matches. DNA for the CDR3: TGCGCCAGCAGCTTGGAGGACAGGCTTTTTAACCGGAATCCGTTCTTC. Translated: CASSLEDRLFNRNPFF.

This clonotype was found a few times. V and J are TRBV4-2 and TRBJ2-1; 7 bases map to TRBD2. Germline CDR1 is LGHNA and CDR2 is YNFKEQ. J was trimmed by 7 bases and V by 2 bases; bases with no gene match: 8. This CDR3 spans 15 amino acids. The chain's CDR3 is CASSQTVGRGNEQFF. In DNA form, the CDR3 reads TGTGCCAGCAGCCAAACGGTAGGGCGGGGGAATGAGCAGTTCTTC.

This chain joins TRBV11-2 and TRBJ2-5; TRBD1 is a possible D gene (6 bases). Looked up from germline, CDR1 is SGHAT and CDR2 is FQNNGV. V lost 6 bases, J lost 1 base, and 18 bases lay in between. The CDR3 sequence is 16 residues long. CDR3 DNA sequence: TGTGCCAGCAGACCGACAGGCAGGGGAACCCAAGAGACCCAGTACTTC. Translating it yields CASRPTGRGTQETQYF.

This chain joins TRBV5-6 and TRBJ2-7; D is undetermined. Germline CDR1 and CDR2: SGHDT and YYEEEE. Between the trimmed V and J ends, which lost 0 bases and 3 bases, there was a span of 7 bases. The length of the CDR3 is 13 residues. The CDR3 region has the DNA TGTGCCAGCAGCTTGGCCACCGTCTACGAGCAGTACTTC. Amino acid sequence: CASSLATVYEQYF. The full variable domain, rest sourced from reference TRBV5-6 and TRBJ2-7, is DAGVTQSPTHLIKTRGQQVTLRCSPKSGHDTVSWYQQALGQGPQFIFQYYEEEERQRGNFPDRFSGHQFPNYSSELNVNALLLGDSALYLCASSLATVYEQYFGPGTRLTVT.

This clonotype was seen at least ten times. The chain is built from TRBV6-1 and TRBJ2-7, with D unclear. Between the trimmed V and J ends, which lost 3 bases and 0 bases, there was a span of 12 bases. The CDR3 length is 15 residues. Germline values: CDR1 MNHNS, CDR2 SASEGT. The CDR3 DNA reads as TGTGCCAGCAGTGACAGGACGATCACCTCCTACGAGCAGTACTTC. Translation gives CASSDRTITSYEQYF.

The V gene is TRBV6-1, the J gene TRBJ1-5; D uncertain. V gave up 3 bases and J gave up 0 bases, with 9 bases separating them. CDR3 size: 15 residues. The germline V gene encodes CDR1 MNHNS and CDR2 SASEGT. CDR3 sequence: CASSEAPFSNQPQHF. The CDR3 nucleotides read TGTGCCAGCAGTGAGGCACCCTTTAGCAATCAGCCCCAGCATTTT.

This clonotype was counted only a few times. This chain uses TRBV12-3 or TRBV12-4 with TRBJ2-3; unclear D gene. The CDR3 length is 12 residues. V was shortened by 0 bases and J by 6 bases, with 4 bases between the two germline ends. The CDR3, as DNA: TGTGCCAGCAGTTTAGCTCCGGATACGCAGTATTTT. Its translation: CASSLAPDTQYF.

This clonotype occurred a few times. The CDR3 reads CSANDRGTDTQYF. The CDR3 nucleotides are TGCAGTGCTAACGACAGGGGCACAGATACGCAGTATTTT. The V gene is TRBV20-1, the J gene TRBJ2-3; 7 nucleotides line up with TRBD1. CDR1 and CDR2 from the germline V gene are DFQATT and SNEGSKA (reference sequence). The V segment lost 4 bases and the J segment 1 base; nucleotides outside the gene matches: 2. This CDR3 comprises 13 residues.

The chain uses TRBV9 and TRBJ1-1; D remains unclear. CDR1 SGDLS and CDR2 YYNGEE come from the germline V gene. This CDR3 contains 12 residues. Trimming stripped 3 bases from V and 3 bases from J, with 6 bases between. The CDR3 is CASSADYTEAFF. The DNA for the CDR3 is TGTGCCAGCAGCGCAGACTACACTGAAGCTTTCTTT.

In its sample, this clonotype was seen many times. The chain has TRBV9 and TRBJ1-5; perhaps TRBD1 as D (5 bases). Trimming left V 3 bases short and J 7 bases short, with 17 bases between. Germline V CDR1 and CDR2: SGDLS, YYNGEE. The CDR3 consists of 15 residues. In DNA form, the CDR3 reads TGTGCCAGCAGCGGAGAAGGCCAGGGCAGACAGCCCCAGCATTTT. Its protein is CASSGEGQGRQPQHF.

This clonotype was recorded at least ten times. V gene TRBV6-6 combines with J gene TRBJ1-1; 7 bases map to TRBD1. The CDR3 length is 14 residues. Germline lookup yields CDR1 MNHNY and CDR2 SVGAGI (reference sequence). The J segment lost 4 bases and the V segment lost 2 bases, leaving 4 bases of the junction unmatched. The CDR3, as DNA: TGTGCCAGCAGTTACATAGGGGGCATCACTGAAGCTTTCTTT. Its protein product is CASSYIGGITEAFF.

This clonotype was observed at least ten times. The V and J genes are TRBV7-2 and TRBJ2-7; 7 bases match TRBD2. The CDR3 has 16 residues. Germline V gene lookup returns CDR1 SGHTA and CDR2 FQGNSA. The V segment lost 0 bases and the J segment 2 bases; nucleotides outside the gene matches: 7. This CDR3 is CASSLARAGFTYEQYF. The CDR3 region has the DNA TGTGCCAGCAGCTTAGCGCGAGCGGGGTTTACCTACGAGCAGTACTTC.

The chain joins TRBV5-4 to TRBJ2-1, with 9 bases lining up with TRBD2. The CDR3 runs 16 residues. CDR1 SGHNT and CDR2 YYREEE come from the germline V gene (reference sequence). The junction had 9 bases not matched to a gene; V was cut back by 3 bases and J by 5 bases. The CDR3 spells CASSSRSGGYNNEQFF. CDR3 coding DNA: TGTGCCAGCAGCTCACGCAGCGGGGGGTACAACAATGAGCAGTTCTTC.

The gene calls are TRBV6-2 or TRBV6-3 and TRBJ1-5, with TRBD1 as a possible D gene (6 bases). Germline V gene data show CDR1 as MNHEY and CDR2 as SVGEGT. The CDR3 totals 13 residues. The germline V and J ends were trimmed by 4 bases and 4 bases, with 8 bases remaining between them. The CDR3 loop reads CASSLQGNQPQHF. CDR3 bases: TGTGCCAGCAGTTTACAGGGAAATCAGCCCCAGCATTTT.

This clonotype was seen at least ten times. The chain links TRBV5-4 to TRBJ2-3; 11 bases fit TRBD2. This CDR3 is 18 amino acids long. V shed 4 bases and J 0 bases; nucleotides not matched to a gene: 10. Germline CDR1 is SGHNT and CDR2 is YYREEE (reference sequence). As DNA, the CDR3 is TGTGCCAGCAGCCTTCGGGGACTAGCGGCCCTGAGCACAGATACGCAGTATTTT. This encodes CASSLRGLAALSTDTQYF. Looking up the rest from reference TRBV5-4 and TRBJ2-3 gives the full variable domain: ETGVTQSPTHLIKTRGQQVTLRCSSQSGHNTVSWYQQALGQGPQFIFQYYREEENGRGNFPPRFSGLQFPNYSSELNVNALELDDSALYLCASSLRGLAALSTDTQYFGPGTRLTVL.

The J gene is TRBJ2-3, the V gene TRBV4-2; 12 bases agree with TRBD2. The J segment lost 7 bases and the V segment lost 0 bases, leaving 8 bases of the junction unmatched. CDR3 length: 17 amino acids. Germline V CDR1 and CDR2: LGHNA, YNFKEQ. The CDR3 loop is CASSQEMTSGGTYTQYF. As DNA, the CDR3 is TGTGCCAGCAGCCAAGAGATGACTAGCGGGGGCACGTATACGCAGTATTTT.

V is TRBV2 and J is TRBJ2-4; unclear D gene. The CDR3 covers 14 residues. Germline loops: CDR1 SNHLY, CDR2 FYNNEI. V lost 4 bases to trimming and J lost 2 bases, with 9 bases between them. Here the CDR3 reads CASSGLGTKNIQYF. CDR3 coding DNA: TGTGCCAGCAGTGGGCTGGGAACCAAAAACATTCAGTACTTC.

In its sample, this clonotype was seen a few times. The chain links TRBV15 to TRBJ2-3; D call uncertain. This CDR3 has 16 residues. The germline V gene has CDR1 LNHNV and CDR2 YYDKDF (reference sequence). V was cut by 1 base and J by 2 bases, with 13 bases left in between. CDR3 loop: CATSRAGSDSTDTQYF. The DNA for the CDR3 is TGTGCCACCAGCAGAGCTGGCTCTGATTCCACAGATACGCAGTATTTT.